The rows below give T cell receptor beta chains drawn from one sample of a study of blood T cell repertoires in COVID-19. TCRdb keeps only in-frame clones here, not all; method: immunoSEQ multiplex PCR. The repertoire consists of hundreds of thousands of clones, with 89% occurring once and the leading ten covering around 6.5%. Sequences were obtained from peripheral blood. Source of these receptors: a man in his fifties or sixties who had recovered from COVID-19. Each CDR3 is given with its conserved first and last residue. A D gene is named only where the DNA matches it firmly. A row's size may be missing; if present it is once, few, many or a size class.

d_gene	v_gene	j_gene	abundance	CDR3nt	CDR3aa
TRBD1	TRBV7-9	TRBJ1-3	NA	TGTGCCAGCAGCTTAGGGACAGGGACTGGAAACACCATATATTTT	CASSLGTGTGNTIYF
NA	TRBV15	TRBJ2-1	once	TGTGCCACCAGCAGAGATCCCCGGTATGAGCAGTTCTTC	CATSRDPRYEQFF
TRBD1	TRBV27	TRBJ2-2	NA	TGTGCCAGCAGGGTGGGACAGGGGGCCGGGGAGCTGTTTTTT	CASRVGQGAGELFF
NA	TRBV5-1	TRBJ1-4	NA	TGCGCCAGCAGCTTGGGAGGGAGCTCAACTAATGAAAAACTGTTTTTT	CASSLGGSSTNEKLFF
NA	TRBV11-2	TRBJ1-1	NA	TGTGCCAGCAGCTTCCGGGGGAACACTGAAGCTTTCTTT	CASSFRGNTEAFF
NA	TRBV20-1	TRBJ1-2	NA	TGCAGTGTGGCAGGGGACTATGGCTACACCTTC	CSVAGDYGYTF
TRBD1	TRBV2	TRBJ1-2	few	TGTGCCAGCAGGGGGACCACAGGGGGCGATGGCTACACCTTC	CASRGTTGGDGYTF
NA	TRBV6-6	TRBJ2-7	NA	TGTGCCAGCAGTTACGAGGGAGCCTACGAGCAGTACTTC	CASSYEGAYEQYF
TRBD2	TRBV7-9	TRBJ2-7	NA	TGTGCCAGCACCAAATTAGGCGGGAGGTCCGGGGAGCAGTACTTC	CASTKLGGRSGEQYF
NA	TRBV19	TRBJ1-5	NA	TGTGCCAGTAGTATCACAGGGAATCAGCCCCAGCATTTT	CASSITGNQPQHF
TRBD2	TRBV9	TRBJ2-1	NA	TGTGCCAGCAGCGCCCGGGCTAGCGGGGGAAGTTTACGAGCTTCCTACAATGAGCAGTTCTTC	CASSARASGGSLRASYNEQFF
TRBD2	TRBV6-1	TRBJ2-7	NA	TGTGCCAGCAGTGAACGACTAGCGGGTTCCTACGAGCAGTACTTC	CASSERLAGSYEQYF
NA	TRBV9	TRBJ1-4	NA	TGTGCCAGCAGCGTAGGTATAGGACAAGGCCGATCTACTAATGAAAAACTGTTTTTT	CASSVGIGQGRSTNEKLFF
TRBD2	TRBV11-2	TRBJ2-2	NA	TGTGCCAGCAGCCCACTACTAGCGGGGGGCCCGAACACCGGGGAGCTGTTTTTT	CASSPLLAGGPNTGELFF
TRBD2	TRBV27	TRBJ2-1	NA	TGTGCCAGCAGTTCCCTGGGGGGAGGGAGACACAATGAGCAGTTCTTC	CASSSLGGGRHNEQFF
TRBD2	TRBV18	TRBJ2-3	NA	TGTGCCAGCTCCCTCGGACTAGCGGGAGGTCCCGATACGCAGTATTTT	CASSLGLAGGPDTQYF